The next 24 T cell receptor beta chains were all read from a single sample in a study of T cell repertoires in cytomegalovirus infection. TCRdb reprocessed the reads with MiXCR, giving one entry per CDR3 protein. The data contain 600,000 to 800,000 distinct CDR3 sequences, 20% to 25% of them seen just once; the ten biggest clones take up 8%. Sequencing used CD8+ T cells from PBMCs. These TCRs come from a human donor in good health (CMV status not recorded). Some clones in this sample may be carry-over from other donors' samples.

This clonotype has ten or more counts. V gene TRBV7-3 combines with J gene TRBJ2-1; the match to TRBD1 covers 7 bases. V lost 1 base and J lost 4; bases outside the gene matches: 10. CDR1 is SGHTA and CDR2 is FQGTGA in the germline V gene. This CDR3 contains 17 residues. Here the CDR3 reads CASSLISGTEGYNEQFF. The CDR3 bases are TGTGCCAGCAGCTTAATTTCCGGGACAGAGGGATACAATGAGCAGTTCTTC.

This clonotype was detected ten times or more. The chain carries TRBV7-9 and TRBJ2-1; 7 positions match TRBD2. V trimming: 5 bases; J trimming: 10 bases; junction bases outside the gene matches: 5. Germline V CDR1 and CDR2: SEHNR, FQNEAQ (reference sequence). The CDR3 spans 12 residues. The CDR3 reads CASSVGLSEQFF. The CDR3 DNA reads as TGTGCCAGCAGCGTGGGACTATCGGAGCAGTTCTTC.

CDR3 DNA sequence: TGTGCCAGCAGTTACTCGGCATACCATAGCAATCAGCCCCAGCATTTT. This sequence encodes CASSYSAYHSNQPQHF. The genes are TRBV6-5 and TRBJ1-5; D unresolved. V lost 0 bases and J lost 0, with 9 bases in between. This CDR3 has 16 amino acids. Germline V gene sequence: CDR1 MNHEY, CDR2 SVGAGI.

This clonotype occurred a few times. The gene calls are TRBV25-1 and TRBJ2-5; a possible D gene is TRBD2 (5 bases). The CDR3 loop spans 16 amino acids. Trimming pared 4 bases from V and 0 bases from J, leaving 15 bases between. CDR1 and CDR2 (germline): MGHDK, SYGVNS. CDR3 region: CASSGRPPGDQETQYF. The CDR3 DNA sequence: TGTGCCAGCAGTGGCCGACCTCCCGGGGACCAAGAGACCCAGTACTTC.

This clonotype was observed once. This may be a read error: a much more frequent sequence differs by one nucleotide. The chain combines TRBV2 with TRBJ2-3; D is perhaps TRBD1 or TRBD2 (5 bases each). Germline V gene sequence: CDR1 SNHLY, CDR2 FYNNEI. CDR3 size: 13 residues. Trimming took 10 bases from V and 8 from J, leaving 19 bases between them. CDR3 residues: CATLGRLAGTQYF. CDR3 DNA: TGTGCCACCCTGGGACGCCTGGCAGGTACGCAGTATTTT.

Worth noting for this clonotype: A much larger clone lies a single base off, so this may be a read error. This rearrangement joins TRBV28 to TRBJ1-5; 11 positions match TRBD1. Germline V gene sequence: CDR1 MDHEN, CDR2 SYDVKM. Trimming cost V 8 bases and J 4 bases; bases outside gene matches: 13. CDR3 length: 17 residues. In DNA, the CDR3 is TGTGCCAGCTCGGACAGGGGGCCGCAATTCTATAATCAGCCCCAGCATTTT. This encodes CASSDRGPQFYNQPQHF.

The rearrangement uses TRBV4-1 and TRBJ2-1, with 9 bases aligning to TRBD1. From germline, CDR1 is MGHRA and CDR2 YSYEKL. The CDR3 has 18 amino acids. Trimming took 4 bases from V and 0 from J; bases not matched to a gene: 10. DNA of the CDR3: TGCGCCAGCAGCCCTGACAGGGGGTATTCTAGCTCCTACAATGAGCAGTTCTTC. Its protein product is CASSPDRGYSSSYNEQFF.

This clonotype was observed at least ten times. The chain employs TRBV3-1 and TRBJ1-2; 8 nucleotides align to TRBD1. Unmatched junction bases numbered 2, after V lost 0 bases and J lost 5 bases. Germline V gives CDR1 LGHDT, CDR2 YNNKEL (reference sequence). The CDR3 consists of 14 residues. CDR3 amino acids: CASSQDRTGYGYTF. The DNA for the CDR3 is TGTGCCAGCAGCCAAGATCGGACAGGGTATGGCTACACCTTC.

The chain combines TRBV20-1 with TRBJ1-5; D possibly corresponds to TRBD1 (6 bases). The CDR3 length is 15 residues. Germline values: CDR1 DFQATT, CDR2 SNEGSKA (reference sequence). V lost 0 bases, J lost 5 bases, and 14 bases lay in between. CDR3 sequence (DNA): TGCAGTGCTAGAGATCCGGGGGCCCCGTATCAGCCCCAGCATTTT. Amino acids: CSARDPGAPYQPQHF.

Details on this clonotype: An end of the junction differs from the germline gene, which may be a read error. The CDR3 reads CARSLDRAVHEQYF. The CDR3 DNA is TGTGCCCGCAGCTTAGACAGGGCGGTACACGAGCAGTACTTC. This chain connects TRBV7-2 to TRBJ2-7, with 7 positions matching TRBD1. CDR1 and CDR2 from the germline V gene are SGHTA and FQGNSA. The CDR3 consists of 14 residues.

Turning to this clonotype: A clone one base away is much larger, so this may be a read error. The chain uses TRBV10-3 and TRBJ2-2; TRBD2 is a possible D gene (6 bases). CDR1 is ENHRY and CDR2 is SYGVKD in the germline V gene. CDR3 length: 12 amino acids. CDR3 in amino acids: CAIITSSGERFF. The CDR3 region has the DNA TGTGCCATCATTACTAGCTCCGGGGAGCGGTTTTTT.

The chain recombines TRBV29-1 with TRBJ2-1; 9 bases are shared with TRBD1. The CDR3 is made up of 14 amino acids. Germline lookup yields CDR1 SQVTM and CDR2 ANQGSEA. With 4 bases clipped from V and 1 base from J, the junction kept 2 bases outside the gene matches. The chain's CDR3 is CSVAGQGSYNEQFF. DNA for the CDR3: TGCAGCGTTGCCGGACAGGGGTCCTACAATGAGCAGTTCTTC.

This clonotype has more than one count but fewer than ten. The V call is TRBV12-3 or TRBV12-4, the J call TRBJ1-1; 10 nucleotides align to TRBD1. This CDR3 has 18 residues. V lost 4 bases, J lost 1 base, and 12 bases stayed unmatched. CDR3 nucleotide sequence: TGTGCCAGCAGTTCGGGCTCTGACAGGGGGCGCGGGAACACTGAAGCTTTCTTT. Protein: CASSSGSDRGRGNTEAFF.

The chain is built from TRBV6-8 and TRBJ2-3, with TRBD1 matching 12 bases. The CDR3 runs 15 residues. J lost 6 bases, V lost 6 bases, and 7 bases had no gene match. Germline lookup yields CDR1 MNHGY and CDR2 SAAAGT. Here the CDR3 reads CASSRPGTGGDTQYF. The CDR3 nucleotides are TGTGCCAGCAGCCGACCCGGGACAGGGGGCGATACGCAGTATTTT.

This clonotype has only a few counts. The CDR3 here is CASSRPAGEETQYF. In DNA form, the CDR3 reads TGTGCCAGCAGCCGCCCCGCGGGGGAAGAGACCCAGTACTTC. The rearrangement joins TRBV7-9 to TRBJ2-5; TRBD2 matches 7 bases. Germline V gene data show CDR1 as SEHNR and CDR2 as FQNEAQ (reference sequence). CDR3 length equals 14 residues. Trimming removed 5 bases from V and 3 bases from J; junction bases left unmatched: 6.

This clonotype has only a few counts. The genes are TRBV7-4 and TRBJ1-1; D uncertain. This CDR3 is 14 amino acids long. V was clipped by 5 bases and J by 4 bases, with 14 bases between them. CDR1 is SGHVT and CDR2 is SQSDAQ in the germline V gene. The DNA for the CDR3 is TGTGCCAGCAGCCTGCCAAGTTTCGGCACTGAAGCTTTCTTT. Translation: CASSLPSFGTEAFF.

The chain links TRBV19 to TRBJ1-2, with 11 bases aligning to TRBD1. Germline trimming cut 7 bases from V and 7 bases from J; bases unmatched to any gene: 11. There are 15 residues in the CDR3. Germline-derived CDR1 and CDR2 are LNHDA and SQIVND (reference sequence). The CDR3 here is CASTTKDRGHTGYTF. DNA for the CDR3: TGTGCCAGTACCACGAAGGACAGGGGGCATACTGGCTACACCTTC.

The chain uses TRBV6-2 or TRBV6-3 and TRBJ2-7; D might be TRBD1 (5 bases). This CDR3 spans 13 amino acids. The germline V gene encodes CDR1 MNHEY and CDR2 SVGEGT. The germline V and J ends were trimmed by 2 bases and 5 bases, with 10 bases remaining between them. DNA of the CDR3: TGTGCCAGCAGTTACGTCCAGGGCAACGAGCAGTACGTC. This encodes CASSYVQGNEQYV.

This clonotype appeared a few times. This chain links TRBV3-1 with TRBJ2-1, with 8 nucleotides matching TRBD2. The V gene end was trimmed by 0 bases and the J gene end by 4 bases; junction bases not matched to a gene: 8. The germline V gene encodes CDR1 LGHDT and CDR2 YNNKEL (reference sequence). CDR3 length: 17 amino acids. This CDR3 is CASSQDQASGPYNEQFF. CDR3 coding DNA: TGTGCCAGCAGCCAAGACCAGGCTAGCGGGCCTTACAATGAGCAGTTCTTC.

This clonotype was observed many times. The chain couples TRBV29-1 to TRBJ2-1; 8 positions agree with TRBD2. Germline CDR1 is SQVTM and CDR2 is ANQGSEA. Trimming cost V 5 bases and J 7 bases; bases outside gene matches: 7. The CDR3 spans 13 residues. CDR3 nucleotide sequence: TGCAGCGTTCTAGCGGGTCCTATTAATGAGCAGTTCTTC. Its translation: CSVLAGPINEQFF.

The table lists this clonotype with a few counts. V gene TRBV6-6 combines with J gene TRBJ2-3; tentative D call: TRBD2 (6 bases). CDR3 size: 15 residues. V was pared by 6 bases and J by 3 bases, with 16 bases between. Looked up from germline, CDR1 is MNHNY and CDR2 is SVGAGI (reference sequence). The DNA for the CDR3 is TGTGCCAGCAGCACGGACTACGGGGGAACAGATACGCAGTATTTT. Translation: CASSTDYGGTDTQYF.

This chain uses TRBV28 with TRBJ1-6; D not resolved. The CDR3 covers 14 residues. With 3 bases removed from V and 7 bases from J, the gap between germline ends came to 10 bases. Germline CDR1 MDHEN, CDR2 SYDVKM. This chain's CDR3 is CASSLASFNSPLHF. The CDR3 DNA is TGTGCCAGCAGTTTGGCCAGCTTCAATTCACCCCTCCACTTT.

V is TRBV27 and J is TRBJ2-1; the match to TRBD1 covers 7 bases. Trimming took 4 bases from V and 8 from J; bases not matched to a gene: 5. The CDR3 contains 13 residues. CDR1 and CDR2 (germline): MNHEY, SMNVEV (reference sequence). CDR3 in amino acids: CASSWDREDEQFF. CDR3 nucleotide sequence: TGTGCCAGCAGTTGGGACAGAGAGGATGAGCAGTTCTTC.

The table lists this clonotype with a few counts. The V call is TRBV29-1, the J call TRBJ2-1; D is undetermined. V shed 3 bases and J shed 5 bases, with 11 bases lying between them. CDR3 length equals 13 residues. Per the germline V gene, CDR1 is SQVTM and CDR2 is ANQGSEA. The CDR3 DNA follows: TGCAGCGTTGAGGCTAGAGGTGACAATGAGCAGTTCTTC. Amino acids: CSVEARGDNEQFF.